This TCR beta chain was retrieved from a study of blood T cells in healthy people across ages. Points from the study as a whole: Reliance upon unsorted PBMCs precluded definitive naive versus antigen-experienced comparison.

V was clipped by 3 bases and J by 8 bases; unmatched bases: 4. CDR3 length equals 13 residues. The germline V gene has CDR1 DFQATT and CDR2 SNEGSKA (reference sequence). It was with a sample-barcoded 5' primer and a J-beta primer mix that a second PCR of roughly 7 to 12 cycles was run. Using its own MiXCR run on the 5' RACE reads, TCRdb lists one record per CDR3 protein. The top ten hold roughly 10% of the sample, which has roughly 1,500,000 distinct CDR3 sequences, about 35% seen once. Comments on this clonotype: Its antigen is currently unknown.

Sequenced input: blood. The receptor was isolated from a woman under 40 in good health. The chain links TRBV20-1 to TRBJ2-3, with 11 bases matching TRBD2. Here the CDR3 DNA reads TGCAGTGCTAGCACTAGCGGGGGAAGTACGCAGTATTTT. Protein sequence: CSASTSGGSTQYF.